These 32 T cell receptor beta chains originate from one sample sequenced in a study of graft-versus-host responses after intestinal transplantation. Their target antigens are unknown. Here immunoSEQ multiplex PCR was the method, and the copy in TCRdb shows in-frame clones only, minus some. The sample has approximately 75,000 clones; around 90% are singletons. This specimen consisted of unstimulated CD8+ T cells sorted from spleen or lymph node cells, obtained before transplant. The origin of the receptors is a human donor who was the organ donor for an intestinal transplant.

Here the CDR3 reads CASSATGVNTGELFF. CDR3 coding DNA: TGTGCCAGCAGCGCGACAGGGGTGAACACCGGGGAGCTGTTTTTT. The J gene is TRBJ2-2, the V gene TRBV7-9, with TRBD1 identical over 8 bases. CDR1 and CDR2 from the germline V gene are SEHNR and FQNEAQ (reference sequence). Unmatched junction bases numbered 3, after V lost 5 bases and J lost 1 base. The CDR3 covers 15 residues.

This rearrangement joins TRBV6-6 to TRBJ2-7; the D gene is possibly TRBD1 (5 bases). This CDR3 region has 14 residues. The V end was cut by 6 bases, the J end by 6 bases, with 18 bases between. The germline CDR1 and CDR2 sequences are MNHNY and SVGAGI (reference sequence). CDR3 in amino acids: CASSQVLQGPEQYV. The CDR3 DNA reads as TGTGCCAGCAGCCAGGTTCTTCAGGGCCCCGAGCAGTACGTC.

CDR3 sequence reads: CAISEQGYNTGELFF. The CDR3 DNA is TGTGCCATCAGCGAGCAGGGATATAACACCGGGGAGCTGTTTTTT. The chain combines TRBV10-3 with TRBJ2-2; TRBD1 might be the D (5 bases). V lost 6 bases and J 2 bases, leaving 13 bases between the germline ends. The CDR3 totals 15 residues. Germline-derived CDR1 and CDR2 are ENHRY and SYGVKD.

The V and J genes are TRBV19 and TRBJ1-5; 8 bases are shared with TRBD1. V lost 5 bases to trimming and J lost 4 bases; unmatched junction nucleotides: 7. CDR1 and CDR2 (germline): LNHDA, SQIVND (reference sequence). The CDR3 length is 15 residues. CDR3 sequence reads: CASSLIQGGNQPQHF. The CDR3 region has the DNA TGTGCCAGTAGTTTGATACAGGGGGGTAATCAGCCCCAGCATTTT. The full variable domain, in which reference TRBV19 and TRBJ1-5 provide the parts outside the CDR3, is DGGITQSPKYLFRKEGQNVTLSCEQNLNHDAMYWYRQDPGQGLRLIYYSQIVNDFQKGDIAEGYSVSREKKESFPLTVTSAQKNPTAFYLCASSLIQGGNQPQHFGDGTRLSIL.

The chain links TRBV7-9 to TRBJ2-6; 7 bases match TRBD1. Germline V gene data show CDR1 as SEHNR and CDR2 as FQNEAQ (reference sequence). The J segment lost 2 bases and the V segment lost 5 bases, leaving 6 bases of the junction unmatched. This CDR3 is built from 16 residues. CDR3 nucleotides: TGTGCCAGCAGCATACCCACAGGGGCTGGGGCCAACGTCCTGACTTTC. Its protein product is CASSIPTGAGANVLTF.

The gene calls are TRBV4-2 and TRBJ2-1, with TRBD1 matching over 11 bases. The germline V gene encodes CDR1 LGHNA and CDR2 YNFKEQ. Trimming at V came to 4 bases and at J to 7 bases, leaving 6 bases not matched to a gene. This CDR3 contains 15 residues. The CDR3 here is CASSRGQGALNEQFF. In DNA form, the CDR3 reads TGTGCCAGCAGCCGCGGACAGGGGGCGCTGAATGAGCAGTTCTTC.

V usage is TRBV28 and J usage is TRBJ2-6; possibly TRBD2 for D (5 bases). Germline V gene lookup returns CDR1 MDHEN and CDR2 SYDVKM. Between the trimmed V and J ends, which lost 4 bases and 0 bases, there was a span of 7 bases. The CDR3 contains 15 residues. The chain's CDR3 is CASSSGISGANVLTF. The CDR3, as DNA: TGTGCCAGCAGTTCCGGGATCTCTGGGGCCAACGTCCTGACTTTC. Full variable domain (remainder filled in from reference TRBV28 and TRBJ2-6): DVKVTQSSRYLVKRTGEKVFLECVQDMDHENMFWYRQDPGLGLRLIYFSYDVKMKEKGDIPEGYSVSREKKERFSLILESASTNQTSMYLCASSSGISGANVLTFGAGSRLTVL.

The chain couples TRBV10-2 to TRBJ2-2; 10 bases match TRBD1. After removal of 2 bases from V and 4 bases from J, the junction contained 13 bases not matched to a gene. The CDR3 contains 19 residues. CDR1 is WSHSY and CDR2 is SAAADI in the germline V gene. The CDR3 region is CASSEIRGQGIRGTGELFF. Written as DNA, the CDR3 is TGCGCCAGCAGTGAGATCCGGGGACAGGGGATAAGGGGCACCGGGGAGCTGTTTTTT.

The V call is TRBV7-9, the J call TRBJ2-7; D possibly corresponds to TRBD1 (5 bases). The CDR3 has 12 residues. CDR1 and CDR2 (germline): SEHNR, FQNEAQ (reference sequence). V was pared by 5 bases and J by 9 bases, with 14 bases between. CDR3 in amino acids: CASSHNLGAQYV. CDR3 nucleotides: TGTGCCAGCAGCCACAATCTTGGGGCGCAGTACGTC.

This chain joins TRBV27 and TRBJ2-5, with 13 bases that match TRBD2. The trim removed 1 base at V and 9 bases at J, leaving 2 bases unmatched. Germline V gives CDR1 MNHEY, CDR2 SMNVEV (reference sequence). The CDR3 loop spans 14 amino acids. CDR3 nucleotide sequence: TGTGCCAGCAGTTTATATACTAGCGGGGGGGCCCAGTACTTC. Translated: CASSLYTSGGAQYF.

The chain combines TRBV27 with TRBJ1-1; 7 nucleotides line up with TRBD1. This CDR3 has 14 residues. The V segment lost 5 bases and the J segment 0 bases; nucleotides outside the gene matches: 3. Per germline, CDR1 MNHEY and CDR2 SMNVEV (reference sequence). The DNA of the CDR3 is TGTGCCAGCAGTCCAGGGGGGATGAACACTGAAGCTTTCTTT. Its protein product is CASSPGGMNTEAFF.

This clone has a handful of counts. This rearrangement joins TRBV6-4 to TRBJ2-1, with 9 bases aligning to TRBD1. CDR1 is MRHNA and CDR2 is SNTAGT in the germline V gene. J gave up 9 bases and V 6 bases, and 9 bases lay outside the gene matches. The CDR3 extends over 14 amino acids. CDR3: CASSPGQGVSEQFF. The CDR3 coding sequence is TGTGCCAGCAGCCCGGGACAGGGTGTGAGTGAGCAGTTCTTC.

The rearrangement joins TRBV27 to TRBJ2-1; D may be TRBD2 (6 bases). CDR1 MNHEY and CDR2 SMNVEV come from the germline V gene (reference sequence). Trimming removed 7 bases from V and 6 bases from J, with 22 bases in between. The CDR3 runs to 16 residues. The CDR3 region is CASISVWASATNEQFF. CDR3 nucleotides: TGTGCCAGCATTTCGGTGTGGGCTAGCGCGACCAATGAGCAGTTCTTC.

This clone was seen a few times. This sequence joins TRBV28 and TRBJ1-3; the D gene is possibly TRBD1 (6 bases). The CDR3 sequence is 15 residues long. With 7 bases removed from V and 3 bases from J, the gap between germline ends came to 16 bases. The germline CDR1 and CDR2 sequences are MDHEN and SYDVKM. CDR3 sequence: CASKLPQGNGNTIYF. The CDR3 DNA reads TGTGCCAGCAAACTACCCCAGGGGAATGGAAACACCATATATTTT.

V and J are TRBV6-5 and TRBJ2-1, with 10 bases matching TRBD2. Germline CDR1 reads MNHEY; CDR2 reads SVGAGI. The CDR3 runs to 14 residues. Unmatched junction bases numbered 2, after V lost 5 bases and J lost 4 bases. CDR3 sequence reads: CASSVSGGYNEQFF. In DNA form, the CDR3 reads TGTGCCAGCAGTGTTAGCGGGGGGTACAATGAGCAGTTCTTC.

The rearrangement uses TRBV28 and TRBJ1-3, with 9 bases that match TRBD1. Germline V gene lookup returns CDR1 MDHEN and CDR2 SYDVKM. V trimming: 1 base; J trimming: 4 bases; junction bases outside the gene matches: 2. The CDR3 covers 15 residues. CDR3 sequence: CASSLLTGGGNTIYF. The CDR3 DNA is TGTGCCAGCAGTTTATTGACAGGGGGGGGAAACACCATATATTTT.

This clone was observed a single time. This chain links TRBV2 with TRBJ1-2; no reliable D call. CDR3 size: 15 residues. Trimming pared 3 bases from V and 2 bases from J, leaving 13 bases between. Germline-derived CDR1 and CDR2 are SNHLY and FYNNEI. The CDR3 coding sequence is TGTGCCAGCAGTGATACCGCAGGCTTCAACTATGGCTACACCTTC. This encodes CASSDTAGFNYGYTF.

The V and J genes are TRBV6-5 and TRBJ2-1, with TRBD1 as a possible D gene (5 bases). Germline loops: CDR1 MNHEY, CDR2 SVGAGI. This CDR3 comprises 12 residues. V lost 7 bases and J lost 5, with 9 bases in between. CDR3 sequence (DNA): TGTGCCAGCACTTCGGACAACAATGAGCAGTTCTTC. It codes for CASTSDNNEQFF.

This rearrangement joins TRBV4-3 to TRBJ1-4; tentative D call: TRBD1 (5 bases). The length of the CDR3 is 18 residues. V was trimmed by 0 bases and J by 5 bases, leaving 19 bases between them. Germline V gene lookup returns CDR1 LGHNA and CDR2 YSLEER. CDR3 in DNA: TGCGCCAGCAGCCAAGATCGGCTAGTCCAGGGCCTGAATGAAAAACTGTTTTTT. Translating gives CASSQDRLVQGLNEKLFF.

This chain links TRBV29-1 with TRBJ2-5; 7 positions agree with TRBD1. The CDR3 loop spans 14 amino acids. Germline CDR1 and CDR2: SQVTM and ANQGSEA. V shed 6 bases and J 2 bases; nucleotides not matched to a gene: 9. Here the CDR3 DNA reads TGCAGCGTCGACGGGACAGAGGATCAAGAGACCCAGTACTTC. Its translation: CSVDGTEDQETQYF.

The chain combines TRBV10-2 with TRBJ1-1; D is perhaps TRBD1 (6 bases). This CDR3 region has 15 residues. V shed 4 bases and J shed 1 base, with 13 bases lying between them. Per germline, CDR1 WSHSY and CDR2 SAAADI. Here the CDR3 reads CASSVWQGKNTEAFF. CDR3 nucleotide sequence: TGCGCCAGCAGTGTGTGGCAGGGGAAGAACACTGAAGCTTTCTTT.

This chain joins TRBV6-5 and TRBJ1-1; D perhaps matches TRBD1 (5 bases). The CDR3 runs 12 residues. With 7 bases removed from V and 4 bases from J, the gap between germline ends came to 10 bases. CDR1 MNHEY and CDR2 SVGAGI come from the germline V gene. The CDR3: CASISGFTEAFF. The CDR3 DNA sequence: TGTGCCAGCATCTCAGGGTTCACTGAAGCTTTCTTT.

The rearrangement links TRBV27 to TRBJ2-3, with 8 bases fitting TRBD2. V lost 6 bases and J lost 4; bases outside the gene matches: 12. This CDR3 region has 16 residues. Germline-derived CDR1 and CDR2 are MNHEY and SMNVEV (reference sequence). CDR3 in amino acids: CASSSTGGGLADTQYF. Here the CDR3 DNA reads TGTGCCAGCAGCTCAACCGGCGGGGGGCTGGCAGATACGCAGTATTTT.

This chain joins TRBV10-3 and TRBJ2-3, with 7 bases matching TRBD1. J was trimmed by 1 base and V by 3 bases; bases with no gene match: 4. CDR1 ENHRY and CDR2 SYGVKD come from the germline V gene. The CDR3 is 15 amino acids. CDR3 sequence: CAISDRGQGTDTQYF. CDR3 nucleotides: TGTGCCATCAGTGACCGAGGACAGGGCACAGATACGCAGTATTTT.

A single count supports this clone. The CDR3: CASSQDPSKYNEQFF. For the CDR3, the DNA is TGTGCCAGCAGCCAAGATCCATCTAAATACAATGAGCAGTTCTTC. The chain joins TRBV4-2 to TRBJ2-1; D is uncertain. This CDR3 spans 15 amino acids. CDR1 and CDR2 (germline): LGHNA, YNFKEQ. Trimming removed 0 bases from V and 4 bases from J, with 10 bases in between.

CDR3 in DNA: TGTGCCAGCAGCGGAACACAGCCCCCGACGTATTTT. It yields the protein CASSGTQPPTYF. The chain employs TRBV9 and TRBJ1-3; the D is unclear. Germline lookup yields CDR1 SGDLS and CDR2 YYNGEE. V lost 3 bases and J lost 16, with 17 bases in between. This CDR3 spans 12 amino acids.

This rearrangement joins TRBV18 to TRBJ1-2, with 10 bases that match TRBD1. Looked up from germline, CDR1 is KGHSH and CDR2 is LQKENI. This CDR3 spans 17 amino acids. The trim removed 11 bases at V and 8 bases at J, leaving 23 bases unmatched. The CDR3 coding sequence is TGTGCCTCGGATTTGCGGGACAGGGGACGTATTATTGGAGGCTACACCTTC. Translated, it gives CASDLRDRGRIIGGYTF.

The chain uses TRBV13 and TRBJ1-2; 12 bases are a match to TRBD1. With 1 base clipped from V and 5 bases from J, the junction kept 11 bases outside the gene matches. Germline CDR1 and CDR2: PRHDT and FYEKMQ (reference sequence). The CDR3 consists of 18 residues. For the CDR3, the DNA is TGTGCCAGCAGCTTAGACCCGGGACAGGGGGCGGATAAATATGGCTACACCTTC. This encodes CASSLDPGQGADKYGYTF. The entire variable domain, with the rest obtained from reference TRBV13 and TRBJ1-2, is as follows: AAGVIQSPRHLIKEKRETATLKCYPIPRHDTVYWYQQGPGQDPQFLISFYEKMQSDKGSIPDRFSAQQFSDYHSELNMSSLELGDSALYFCASSLDPGQGADKYGYTFGSGTRLTVV.

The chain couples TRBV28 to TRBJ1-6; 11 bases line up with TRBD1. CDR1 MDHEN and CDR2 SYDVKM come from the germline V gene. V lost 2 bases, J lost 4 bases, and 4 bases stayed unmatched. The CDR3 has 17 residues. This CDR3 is CASSLGTGGAYNSPLHF. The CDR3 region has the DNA TGTGCCAGCAGTTTAGGGACAGGGGGGGCGTATAATTCACCCCTCCACTTT.

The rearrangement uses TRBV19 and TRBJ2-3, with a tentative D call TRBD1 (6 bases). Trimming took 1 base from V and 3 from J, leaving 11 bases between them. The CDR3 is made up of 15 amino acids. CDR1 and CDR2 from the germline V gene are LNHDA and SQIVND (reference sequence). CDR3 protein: CASSIVPGATDTQYF. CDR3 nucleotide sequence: TGTGCCAGTAGTATAGTACCAGGGGCGACAGATACGCAGTATTTT.

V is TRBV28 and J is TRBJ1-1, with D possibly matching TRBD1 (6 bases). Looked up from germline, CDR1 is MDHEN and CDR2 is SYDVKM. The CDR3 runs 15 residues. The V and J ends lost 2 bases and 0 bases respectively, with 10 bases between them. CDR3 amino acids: CASSLSDRMNTEAFF. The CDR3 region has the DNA TGTGCCAGCAGTTTAAGCGACAGGATGAACACTGAAGCTTTCTTT.

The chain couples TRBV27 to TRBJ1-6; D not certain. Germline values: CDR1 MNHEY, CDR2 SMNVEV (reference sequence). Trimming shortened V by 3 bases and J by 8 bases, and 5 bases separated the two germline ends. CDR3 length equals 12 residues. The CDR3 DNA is TGTGCCAGCAGTTTCTCGTATTCACCCCTCCACTTT. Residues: CASSFSYSPLHF.